A selection of T cell receptor beta chains follows, all from one sample in a study of shared clonotypes between healthy human individuals. TCRdb's table, derived via immunoSEQ multiplex PCR, lists solely in-frame clones and lacks some. The sample contains more than 2,000,000 clones, 85% to 95% of which appear only once. The material sequenced was naive CD4+ T cells from PBMCs. The receptors were sampled from a man younger than 30 in good health. Some clones in this sample may be carry-over from other donors' samples. Each CDR3 is given with its conserved first and last residue. The D gene is left open where the match is weak. A row's size may be missing; if present it is once, few, many or a size class.

D: -; J: TRBJ1-1; length: 13; V: TRBV30; size: -; DNA: TGTGCCTGGAGCCGTTTAACGGCCAACCAGGCTTTCTTT; CDR3: CAWSRLTANQAFF
D: -; J: TRBJ2-1; length: 20; V: TRBV4-1; size: -; DNA: TGCGCCAGCAGCCAAAGAGCCGATCGAACTCAATCCGGACTCCTCCCCTCTGAGTTCTTC; CDR3: CASSQRADRTQSGLLPSEFF
D: -; J: TRBJ2-2; length: 17; V: TRBV7-3; size: -; DNA: TGTGCCAGCAGCCGCGCCCCGGGACAAACAAACACCGGGGAGCTGTTTTTT; CDR3: CASSRAPGQTNTGELFF
D: -; J: TRBJ2-2; length: 13; V: TRBV19; size: -; DNA: TGTGCCAGTAGTGCCCAGGGGACCGGGGAGCTGTTTTTT; CDR3: CASSAQGTGELFF
D: -; J: TRBJ2-1; length: 13; V: TRBV28; size: -; DNA: TGTGCCAGCAGTTTAAGCGGCCCCAATGAGCAGTTCTTC; CDR3: CASSLSGPNEQFF
D: TRBD1; J: TRBJ2-5; length: 15; V: TRBV5-4; size: -; DNA: TGTGCCAGCAGCTTGACGACAGGGGGCGCGGAGACCCAGTACTTC; CDR3: CASSLTTGGAETQYF
D: -; J: TRBJ1-1; length: 15; V: TRBV28; size: -; DNA: TGTGCCAGCAGTCCAAGACAGCTATTGAACACTGAAGCTTTCTTT; CDR3: CASSPRQLLNTEAFF
D: -; J: TRBJ2-2; length: 12; V: TRBV7-9; size: -; DNA: TGTGCCAGCAGCTTAGACGGGTTGGAGCTGTTTTTT; CDR3: CASSLDGLELFF
D: -; J: TRBJ2-1; length: 15; V: TRBV7-3; size: -; DNA: TGTGCCAGCAGCTCCCCAGGCGGGACACCGCGGGAGCAGTTCTTC; CDR3: CASSSPGGTPREQFF
D: TRBD1; J: TRBJ1-5; length: 13; V: TRBV28; size: -; DNA: TGTGCCAGCAGTACCGGGGACAGTCGAGCCCAGCATTTT; CDR3: CASSTGDSRAQHF
D: -; J: TRBJ2-7; length: 15; V: TRBV28; size: -; DNA: TGTGCCAGCACTTATCTGGCAGGGTCCCCCTACGAGCAGTACTTC; CDR3: CASTYLAGSPYEQYF
D: -; J: TRBJ2-1; length: 15; V: TRBV9; size: -; DNA: TGTGCCAGCAGCGTAGCCAATGGCCCTTGGAATGAGCAGTTCTTC; CDR3: CASSVANGPWNEQFF
D: -; J: TRBJ2-7; length: 13; V: TRBV6-5; size: -; DNA: TGTGCCAGCAGTTCTTGGGCGTCCTACGAGCAGTACTTC; CDR3: CASSSWASYEQYF
D: TRBD1; J: TRBJ2-7; length: 15; V: TRBV7-9; size: -; DNA: TGTGCCAGCAGCGCCGCCGGGACAGGGGCCTACGAGCAGTACTTC; CDR3: CASSAAGTGAYEQYF
D: -; J: TRBJ2-7; length: 14; V: TRBV19; size: many; DNA: TGTGCCAGTAGTATAGTCGGGCAGATCTACGAGCAGTACTTC; CDR3: CASSIVGQIYEQYF
D: TRBD1; J: TRBJ2-1; length: 15; V: TRBV18; size: -; DNA: TGTGCCAGCTCACCCGGACAGGGCGCTGCGAATGAGCAGTTCTTC; CDR3: CASSPGQGAANEQFF
D: -; J: TRBJ1-3; length: 15; V: TRBV4-3; size: -; DNA: TGCGCCAGCAGCCTTTACAGGAGCGCTGGAAACACCATATATTTT; CDR3: CASSLYRSAGNTIYF
D: -; J: TRBJ2-2; length: 15; V: TRBV7-9; size: -; DNA: TGTGCCAGCAGCTTAGACCAACCGAACACCGGGGAGCTGTTTTTT; CDR3: CASSLDQPNTGELFF
D: TRBD1; J: TRBJ1-3; length: 14; V: TRBV5-4; size: -; DNA: TGTGCCAGCATGCCAGACAGGGCGGCAAACACCATATATTTT; CDR3: CASMPDRAANTIYF
D: TRBD1; J: TRBJ2-1; length: 15; V: TRBV6-5; size: -; DNA: TGTGCCAGCAGAAATGGGGACAGGGCATACAATGAGCAGTTCTTC; CDR3: CASRNGDRAYNEQFF
D: TRBD2; J: TRBJ2-5; length: 14; V: TRBV4-3; size: -; DNA: TGCGCCAGCAGCCAGGGACTAGTCCGAGAGACCCAGTACTTC; CDR3: CASSQGLVRETQYF
D: TRBD2; J: TRBJ2-7; length: 17; V: TRBV10-3; size: -; DNA: TGTGCCATCAGCCGGGGACTAGCGGGAGGCGCGTCCTACGAGCAGTACTTC; CDR3: CAISRGLAGGASYEQYF
D: -; J: TRBJ1-5; length: 13; V: TRBV18; size: few; DNA: TGTGCCAGCTCACCCTTTAGCAATCAGCCCCAGCATTTT; CDR3: CASSPFSNQPQHF
D: TRBD2; J: TRBJ2-7; length: 14; V: TRBV30; size: -; DNA: TGTGCCTGGGGGACTAGCGGGAGTCCCTACGAGCAGTACTTC; CDR3: CAWGTSGSPYEQYF
D: -; J: TRBJ2-3; length: 14; V: TRBV5-1; size: -; DNA: TGCGCCGGAGCGGAAGCCCCTAGCACAGATACGCAGTATTTT; CDR3: CAGAEAPSTDTQYF
D: TRBD1; J: TRBJ1-5; length: 14; V: TRBV28; size: -; DNA: TGTGCCAGCAGTCCAGGGGACAGGGAGCAGCCCCAGCATTTT; CDR3: CASSPGDREQPQHF
D: -; J: TRBJ2-7; length: 13; V: TRBV9; size: -; DNA: TGTGCCAGCAGCGTAGCAGGGGGGGACGAGCAGTACTTC; CDR3: CASSVAGGDEQYF
D: -; J: TRBJ1-5; length: 15; V: TRBV10-1; size: -; DNA: TGCGCCAGCAGTGAGTCTGGACCTGGCAATCAGCCCCAGCATTTT; CDR3: CASSESGPGNQPQHF
D: -; J: TRBJ2-3; length: 17; V: TRBV27; size: -; DNA: TGTGCCAGCAGTCCCCCTCCTGTCCTAACTAGCACAGATACGCAGTATTTT; CDR3: CASSPPPVLTSTDTQYF
D: TRBD2; J: TRBJ2-5; length: 16; V: TRBV29-1; size: -; DNA: TGCAGCGTTGAACCATTAGAACTAGCGGACCAAGAGACCCAGTACTTC; CDR3: CSVEPLELADQETQYF
D: -; J: TRBJ1-1; length: 15; V: TRBV30; size: -; DNA: TGCGCCTGGACCGGGGGCGCAGGGAAAAACACTGAAGCTTTCTTT; CDR3: CAWTGGAGKNTEAFF
D: TRBD1; J: TRBJ1-2; length: 14; V: TRBV30; size: -; DNA: TGTGCCTGGGCCCGGGACAGGGAGACCCATGGCTACACCTTC; CDR3: CAWARDRETHGYTF
D: -; J: TRBJ1-1; length: 16; V: TRBV5-1; size: -; DNA: TGCGCCAGCAGCTTATCTCTTCGGACTGGGGGAACTGAAGCTTTCTTT; CDR3: CASSLSLRTGGTEAFF
D: -; J: TRBJ2-7; length: 14; V: TRBV11-2; size: -; DNA: TGTGCCAGCAGCTTCCGGGCCCCAGACTACGAGCAGTACTTC; CDR3: CASSFRAPDYEQYF
D: TRBD2; J: TRBJ2-5; length: 16; V: TRBV29-1; size: -; DNA: TGCAGCGCCCCCTCGCATCCCAGCGGGAGTAGAGAGACCCAGTACTTC; CDR3: CSAPSHPSGSRETQYF
D: TRBD2; J: TRBJ2-1; length: 16; V: TRBV2; size: -; DNA: TGTGCCAGCAGACTAGCGGGAGAAGTGGTCTACAATGAGCAGTTCTTC; CDR3: CASRLAGEVVYNEQFF
D: -; J: TRBJ1-2; length: 11; V: TRBV20-1; size: -; DNA: TGCAGTCCGGTCGGTGGGGATGGCTACACCTTC; CDR3: CSPVGGDGYTF
D: -; J: TRBJ2-2; length: 14; V: TRBV14; size: -; DNA: TGTGCCAGCAGCCAGCGGTTACGGACCGGGGAGCTGTTTTTT; CDR3: CASSQRLRTGELFF
D: -; J: TRBJ2-1; length: 14; V: TRBV9; size: -; DNA: TGTGCCAGCAGCGCCACAACCACCTACAATGAGCAGTTCTTC; CDR3: CASSATTTYNEQFF
D: -; J: TRBJ2-7; length: 15; V: TRBV28; size: -; DNA: TGTGCCACCCGCCTCCCGGGCGGGGCCTTCTACGAGCAGTACTTC; CDR3: CATRLPGGAFYEQYF
D: -; J: TRBJ2-6; length: 19; V: TRBV12-1; size: -; DNA: TGTGCCAGCAGCTTTTGGGGTGGCTCGGTACGCTCTGGGGCCAACGTCCTGACTTTC; CDR3: CASSFWGGSVRSGANVLTF
D: -; J: TRBJ1-2; length: 14; V: TRBV21-1; size: -; DNA: TGTGCCAGCTCTAAGGCGCTCCCTAACTATGGCTACACCTTC; CDR3: CASSKALPNYGYTF
D: -; J: TRBJ1-3; length: 15; V: TRBV7-9; size: -; DNA: TGTGCCAGCAGGCTCGACAGAAGCTTTGGAAACACCATATATTTT; CDR3: CASRLDRSFGNTIYF
D: TRBD1; J: TRBJ1-2; length: 15; V: TRBV5-4; size: -; DNA: TGTGCCAGCAGCCGGCCGGGGACAGGGAACTATGGCTACACCTTC; CDR3: CASSRPGTGNYGYTF
D: -; J: TRBJ1-1; length: 16; V: TRBV5-1; size: -; DNA: TGCGCCAGCAGCTTGGGTGGCGATTCCCGGGGGACTGAAGCTTTCTTT; CDR3: CASSLGGDSRGTEAFF
D: -; J: TRBJ2-7; length: 14; V: TRBV5-1; size: once; DNA: TGCGCCAGCAGCAACCAGCCCACTTCCTACGAGCAGTACTTC; CDR3: CASSNQPTSYEQYF
D: -; J: TRBJ1-2; length: 13; V: TRBV10-3; size: -; DNA: TGTGCCATCAGTAATGGACCCGGGCATGGCTACACCTTC; CDR3: CAISNGPGHGYTF
D: -; J: TRBJ1-4; length: 12; V: TRBV25-1; size: -; DNA: TGTGCCAGCGGGTCTGATAATGAAAAACTGTTTTTT; CDR3: CASGSDNEKLFF
D: -; J: TRBJ2-7; length: 14; V: TRBV28; size: -; DNA: TGTGCCAGCAGTTTGGTAGGAGATACCTACGAGCAGTACTTC; CDR3: CASSLVGDTYEQYF
D: -; J: TRBJ2-4; length: 13; V: TRBV2; size: -; DNA: TGTGCCAGCAGTGGACCCCCGACGAACATTCAGTACTTC; CDR3: CASSGPPTNIQYF
D: TRBD2; J: TRBJ2-7; length: 15; V: TRBV7-3; size: once; DNA: TGTGCCAGCAGCTCGACTAGCGGGAATCCCTACGAGCAGTACTTC; CDR3: CASSSTSGNPYEQYF
D: TRBD1; J: TRBJ2-1; length: 14; V: TRBV10-1; size: once; DNA: TGCGCCAGCAGTGATTCAGGGGGCAAGGATGAGCAGTTCTTC; CDR3: CASSDSGGKDEQFF
D: -; J: TRBJ2-3; length: 12; V: TRBV5-4; size: -; DNA: TGTGCCAGCAGCTTGGTTGCAGATACGCAGTATTTT; CDR3: CASSLVADTQYF
D: -; J: TRBJ2-1; length: 16; V: TRBV6-4; size: -; DNA: TGTGCCAGCAGTGTGGATAGAAGGGAGATGCCCAATGAGCAGTTCTTC; CDR3: CASSVDRREMPNEQFF
D: -; J: TRBJ2-7; length: 15; V: TRBV7-2; size: -; DNA: TGTGCCAGCAGCGCTAGGGACTCCTTCGCGTCCGAGCAGTACTTC; CDR3: CASSARDSFASEQYF
D: -; J: TRBJ2-7; length: 14; V: TRBV19; size: -; DNA: TGTGCCAGTAGTATAAGGTCAGCCTCCTACGAGCAGTACTTC; CDR3: CASSIRSASYEQYF
D: TRBD1; J: TRBJ2-5; length: 15; V: TRBV5-4; size: -; DNA: TGTGCCAGCAGCTCCCGGGGACAGGGTGGAGAGACCCAGTACTTC; CDR3: CASSSRGQGGETQYF
D: -; J: TRBJ2-3; length: 16; V: TRBV7-8; size: -; DNA: TGTGCCAGCAGCCCCTATAACCGACAGACCACAGATACGCAGTATTTT; CDR3: CASSPYNRQTTDTQYF
D: -; J: TRBJ2-7; length: 12; V: TRBV28; size: -; DNA: TGTGCCAGCAGAGGGTCCCCCTACGAGCAGTACTTC; CDR3: CASRGSPYEQYF
D: -; J: TRBJ2-1; length: 14; V: TRBV29-1; size: -; DNA: TGCAGCAGGACAATGTGGGACTCTTACAATGAGCAGTTCTTC; CDR3: CSRTMWDSYNEQFF